A single sample is the source of the 14 T cell receptor beta chains below, sequenced in a study of CD8+ T cells in alopecia areata. As to treatment: oral pan-JAK inhibitor, 5-10 mg twice daily. The authors extracted RNA and reverse transcribed it into cDNA as the sequencing template. Sequencing was performed with immunoSEQ multiplex PCR; in TCRdb, only in-frame clones are kept and a portion is missing. In the table there are about 180,000 clones, less than 70% of which are singletons. The sequencing used CD8+ T cells sorted from blood, collected at week 24, from a patient treated with tofacitinib. The receptors were sampled from a human donor with alopecia areata.

This clone was picked up a small number of times. V usage is TRBV9 and J usage is TRBJ1-5, with D unresolved. The CDR3 covers 13 residues. Looked up from germline, CDR1 is SGDLS and CDR2 is YYNGEE. V gave up 1 base and J gave up 1 base, with 3 bases separating them. CDR3 DNA sequence: TGTGCCAGCAGCGTAAGCAGCAATCAGCCCCAGCATTTT. Protein product: CASSVSSNQPQHF.

Only a few counts were recorded for this clone. The rearrangement links TRBV25-1 to TRBJ2-7; D is undetermined. CDR1 MGHDK and CDR2 SYGVNS come from the germline V gene. CDR3 length: 12 residues. The V end lost 4 bases, the J end lost 2 bases, and 6 bases lay between the germline ends. CDR3 residues: CASSGGTYEQYF. DNA of the CDR3: TGTGCCAGCAGTGGGGGTACCTACGAGCAGTACTTC.

This clone was counted between two and nine times. DNA of the CDR3: TGTGCCAGCATAGGCGATGTCGCGGGAAAACTTAATTCACCCCTCCACTTT. It is translated as CASIGDVAGKLNSPLHF. This chain uses TRBV2 with TRBJ1-6; D remains unclear. Trimming took 7 bases from V and 6 from J, leaving 22 bases between them. The germline CDR1 and CDR2 sequences are SNHLY and FYNNEI. This CDR3 has 17 amino acids.

This chain links TRBV6-6 with TRBJ2-2; D is uncertain. The V end was cut by 2 bases, the J end by 8 bases, with 12 bases between. Germline loops: CDR1 MNHNY, CDR2 SVGAGI (reference sequence). The CDR3 loop spans 14 amino acids. CDR3: CASSYSRSGGELFF. The CDR3 nucleotides read TGTGCCAGCAGTTACAGCAGGAGTGGGGGGGAGCTGTTTTTT.

V gene TRBV5-6 combines with J gene TRBJ1-6; 10 bases map to TRBD1. Germline loops: CDR1 SGHDT, CDR2 YYEEEE. The CDR3 is made up of 15 amino acids. J lost 8 bases, V lost 0 bases, and 2 bases had no gene match. Here the CDR3 DNA reads TGTGCCAGCAGCTTGGAGGGGACAGGGGATTCACCCCTCCACTTT. Its translation is CASSLEGTGDSPLHF.

V and J are TRBV13 and TRBJ1-1; D is unclear. Trimming removed 5 bases at V and 10 bases at J, with 17 bases between. CDR1 and CDR2 (germline): PRHDT, FYEKMQ (reference sequence). The CDR3 is 13 residues long. CDR3 in amino acids: CASSNRGSEGAFF. For the CDR3, the DNA is TGTGCCAGCAGCAACCGTGGCTCAGAGGGAGCTTTCTTT.

This clone was seen a few times. J is TRBJ1-1 and V is TRBV25-1, with a weak D call TRBD1 (5 bases). CDR1 and CDR2 (germline): MGHDK, SYGVNS. The CDR3 totals 13 residues. V was trimmed by 5 bases and J by 8 bases, leaving 15 bases between them. CDR3: CASSPNQGPEAFF. Here the CDR3 DNA reads TGTGCCAGCAGTCCCAATCAGGGACCCGAAGCTTTCTTT.

CDR3 sequence (DNA): TGTGCCAGCAGTTGGGGACAGTACAATGAGCAGTTCTTC. It codes for CASSWGQYNEQFF. The chain joins TRBV27 to TRBJ2-1, with 7 bases fitting TRBD1. Germline V gene lookup returns CDR1 MNHEY and CDR2 SMNVEV (reference sequence). The trim removed 4 bases at V and 4 bases at J, leaving 1 base unmatched. The CDR3 contains 13 residues.

This clone was counted a few times. The rearrangement links TRBV11-2 to TRBJ2-7; D is undetermined. Germline loops: CDR1 SGHAT, CDR2 FQNNGV. The CDR3 is made up of 13 amino acids. V was pared by 2 bases and J by 4 bases, with 9 bases between. This CDR3 is CASSLRALYEQYF. Here the CDR3 DNA reads TGTGCCAGCAGCTTACGGGCCTTGTACGAGCAGTACTTC. Full variable domain (missing parts from reference TRBV11-2 and TRBJ2-7): EAGVAQSPRYKIIEKRQSVAFWCNPISGHATLYWYQQILGQGPKLLIQFQNNGVVDDSQLPKDRFSAERLKGVDSTLKIQPAKLEDSAVYLCASSLRALYEQYFGPGTRLTVT.

The chain couples TRBV11-2 to TRBJ2-7; D ambiguous. The CDR3 consists of 14 residues. The germline V and J ends were trimmed by 1 base and 2 bases, with 9 bases remaining between them. CDR1 SGHAT and CDR2 FQNNGV come from the germline V gene. CDR3 protein: CASSLGAATYEQYF. DNA for the CDR3: TGTGCCAGCAGCTTAGGCGCAGCGACCTACGAGCAGTACTTC.

The rearrangement uses TRBV29-1 and TRBJ2-7; TRBD1 aligns across 11 bases. The CDR3 sequence is 14 residues long. V was pared by 4 bases and J by 3 bases, with 5 bases of the junction left unmatched. Germline CDR1 reads SQVTM; CDR2 reads ANQGSEA. The CDR3 nucleotides read TGCAGCGTTGTACCGGGACAGGGGGTCTACGAGCAGTACTTC. This translates into CSVVPGQGVYEQYF.

The rearrangement links TRBV9 to TRBJ2-4; D could derive from TRBD1 or TRBD2 (5 bases each). Germline V gene sequence: CDR1 SGDLS, CDR2 YYNGEE. V lost 0 bases and J lost 0, with 10 bases in between. CDR3 size: 16 residues. CDR3 amino acids: CASSVAIGTAKNIQYF. CDR3 in DNA: TGTGCCAGCAGCGTAGCTATAGGGACAGCCAAAAACATTCAGTACTTC.

This CDR3 is CASRQGTGNSPLHF. The DNA of the CDR3 is TGTGCCAGCAGACAAGGGACAGGGAATTCACCCCTCCACTTT. The chain couples TRBV5-6 to TRBJ1-6; 9 bases match TRBD1. Germline lookup yields CDR1 SGHDT and CDR2 YYEEEE. The CDR3 totals 14 residues. The V segment lost 5 bases and the J segment 7 bases; nucleotides outside the gene matches: 4. The complete variable domain, with remaining parts taken from reference TRBV5-6 and TRBJ1-6, reads DAGVTQSPTHLIKTRGQQVTLRCSPKSGHDTVSWYQQALGQGPQFIFQYYEEEERQRGNFPDRFSGHQFPNYSSELNVNALLLGDSALYLCASRQGTGNSPLHFGNGTRLTVT.

This chain connects TRBV14 to TRBJ1-6; no definite D call. The CDR3 runs to 13 residues. V shed 1 base and J shed 7 bases, with 5 bases lying between them. Germline-derived CDR1 and CDR2 are SGHDN and FVKESK. The CDR3 DNA sequence: TGTGCCAGCAGCCAAGTAAGGAATTCACCCCTCCACTTT. Its translation: CASSQVRNSPLHF. The whole variable domain, remainder taken from reference TRBV14 and TRBJ1-6, is EAGVTQFPSHSVIEKGQTVTLRCDPISGHDNLYWYRRVMGKEIKFLLHFVKESKQDESGMPNNRFLAERTGGTYSTLKVQPAELEDSGVYFCASSQVRNSPLHFGNGTRLTVT.